The next 27 T cell receptor beta chains were all read from a single sample in a study of blood T cell repertoires in COVID-19 (dated by TCRdb to 2019 to 2021). Libraries were constructed by the immunoSEQ multiplex PCR assay. The table was pulled from immuneACCESS by TCRdb, which kept in-frame rearrangements only. Such tables lose some clones; where checked, under half of the loss comes from unresolved V genes, and the rest has no known cause. The sample table records approximately 300,000 clones; roughly 83% of these occur just once. The ten largest account for about 1.7% of the sample. The sequenced sample was peripheral blood. All receptors come from a woman between 50 and 59 years old with acute or convalescent COVID-19.

The chain links TRBV5-1 to TRBJ1-1, with D unresolved. The germline CDR1 and CDR2 sequences are SGHRS and YFSETQ. The CDR3 runs 13 residues. V lost 0 bases and J 3 bases, leaving 6 bases between the germline ends. CDR3 loop: CASSLVRDTEAFF. The CDR3 region has the DNA TGCGCCAGCAGCTTGGTTAGAGACACTGAAGCTTTCTTT.

The genes are TRBV13 and TRBJ2-1; 13 nucleotides align to TRBD2. The CDR3 is made up of 16 amino acids. V lost 4 bases, J lost 9 bases, and 9 bases stayed unmatched. Germline V CDR1 and CDR2: PRHDT, FYEKMQ (reference sequence). CDR3 residues: CASSSLILAGGVEQFF. For the CDR3, the DNA is TGTGCCAGCAGCTCTCTTATACTAGCGGGAGGGGTTGAGCAGTTCTTC.

The chain couples TRBV6-6 to TRBJ2-1; 10 nucleotides align to TRBD2. The CDR3 loop spans 14 amino acids. Germline V CDR1 and CDR2: MNHNY, SVGAGI (reference sequence). Losses at the gene ends were 7 bases for V and 5 bases for J; bases not matched to a gene: 5. Written as DNA, the CDR3 is TGTGCCAGCACCCGGACTAGCGGAGACAATGAGCAGTTCTTC. Translation: CASTRTSGDNEQFF.

This chain links TRBV4-1 with TRBJ2-3; 8 bases are a match to TRBD2. Trimming removed 3 bases from V and 7 bases from J; junction bases left unmatched: 12. The V gene's germline CDR1 is MGHRA and CDR2 YSYEKL. The CDR3 spans 16 residues. The CDR3 sequence is CASSHEVSGRAYTQYF. The DNA of the CDR3 is TGCGCCAGCAGCCATGAAGTGAGCGGGAGAGCTTATACGCAGTATTTT.

The V gene is TRBV24-1, the J gene TRBJ2-7; D is possibly TRBD1 (5 bases). The germline CDR1 and CDR2 sequences are KGHDR and SFDVKD. The CDR3 is 14 amino acids. V was shortened by 9 bases and J by 3 bases, with 17 bases between the two germline ends. The CDR3 reads CATASGQGVYEQYF. For the CDR3, the DNA is TGTGCCACCGCATCAGGGCAGGGCGTCTACGAGCAGTACTTC.

With respect to this clone: This same CDR3 is encoded by further DNA sequences in the sample. V and J are TRBV9 and TRBJ2-1, with D hard to call. Trimming stripped 0 bases from V and 4 bases from J, with 5 bases between. The V gene's germline CDR1 is SGDLS and CDR2 YYNGEE. This CDR3 is 13 amino acids long. Here the CDR3 DNA reads TGTGCCAGCAGCGTAGCGTCTTACAATGAGCAGTTCTTC. As protein: CASSVASYNEQFF.

This clone was seen a few times. V and J are TRBV18 and TRBJ2-7, with 10 bases lining up with TRBD2. The V segment lost 0 bases and the J segment 9 bases; nucleotides outside the gene matches: 5. Germline CDR1 reads KGHSH; CDR2 reads LQKENI. The CDR3 runs 14 residues. CDR3 sequence (DNA): TGTGCCAGCTCACCACCGCTAGCGGGAGTGGGGCAGTACTTC. It codes for CASSPPLAGVGQYF.

This chain connects TRBV7-2 to TRBJ2-1; maybe TRBD1 (5 bases). V was clipped by 1 base and J by 7 bases, with 11 bases between them. The CDR3 is 14 residues long. The V gene's germline CDR1 is SGHTA and CDR2 FQGNSA. In DNA form, the CDR3 reads TGTGCCAGCAGCTTAGACAGGAATGGGAATGAGCAGTTCTTC. This gives the protein CASSLDRNGNEQFF.

This clone showed up just once. The chain has TRBV27 and TRBJ1-1, with D perhaps matching TRBD1 (6 bases). The CDR3 length is 14 residues. CDR1 is MNHEY and CDR2 is SMNVEV in the germline V gene (reference sequence). V was pared by 3 bases and J by 4 bases, with 12 bases between. The CDR3, as DNA: TGTGCCAGCAGTTTCACCCAGGGGCCCACTGAAGCTTTCTTT. Translating gives CASSFTQGPTEAFF.

The DNA of the CDR3 is TGTGCCACCAGTGAGGCCGGGACAGGTCGCGCAGATACGCAGTATTTT. Translated: CATSEAGTGRADTQYF. The rearrangement uses TRBV24-1 and TRBJ2-3; 8 bases fit TRBD1. The V gene's germline CDR1 is KGHDR and CDR2 SFDVKD. Trimming cost V 4 bases and J 4 bases; bases outside gene matches: 9. The length of the CDR3 is 16 residues.

The CDR3: CASSIRDRNTEAFF. The CDR3 region has the DNA TGTGCCAGCAGCATCCGGGACAGGAACACTGAAGCTTTCTTT. V gene TRBV5-4 combines with J gene TRBJ1-1, with 7 bases that match TRBD1. This CDR3 region has 14 residues. Trimming removed 4 bases from V and 1 base from J; junction bases left unmatched: 4. Germline CDR1 reads SGHNT; CDR2 reads YYREEE (reference sequence).

The genes are TRBV9 and TRBJ1-6, with D perhaps TRBD1 (6 bases). CDR1 SGDLS and CDR2 YYNGEE come from the germline V gene. The ends were cut back, 6 bases at V and 6 bases at J, with 16 bases in the middle. CDR3 size: 15 residues. In nucleotides, the CDR3 is TGTGCCAGCATGGTGAAGGGACACTTTAATTCACCCCTCCACTTT. Its translation: CASMVKGHFNSPLHF.

The V call is TRBV28, the J call TRBJ1-2, with 7 bases lining up with TRBD1. The CDR3 covers 17 residues. Germline CDR1 is MDHEN and CDR2 is SYDVKM. J lost 6 bases, V lost 5 bases, and 18 bases had no gene match. The CDR3 loop reads CASSPPRGARLSDGYTF. The CDR3 DNA is TGTGCCAGCAGTCCCCCCAGGGGGGCTCGTCTATCGGATGGCTACACCTTC.

V and J are TRBV4-3 and TRBJ2-7; 8 bases map to TRBD1. CDR3 length: 16 residues. Germline V CDR1 and CDR2: LGHNA, YSLEER. V dropped 3 bases and J dropped 0; count of bases not matched to a gene: 7. The CDR3 sequence is CASSHHRDRSSYEQYF. CDR3 nucleotide sequence: TGCGCCAGCAGCCATCACCGGGACAGGTCCTCCTACGAGCAGTACTTC.

In the case of this clone: One end of the junction does not line up with germline, which may come from a read error. The chain combines TRBV28 with TRBJ1-3, with TRBD1 matching 8 bases. This CDR3 contains 12 residues. The germline gives CDR1 MDHEN, CDR2 SYDVKM. Here the CDR3 reads CASSFWTGRLNF. Here the CDR3 DNA reads TGTGCCAGCAGTTTCTGGACAGGGAGGTTAAATTTT.

This chain links TRBV27 with TRBJ1-1; 9 nucleotides match TRBD1. The germline gives CDR1 MNHEY, CDR2 SMNVEV (reference sequence). The trim removed 6 bases at V and 0 bases at J, leaving 5 bases unmatched. The CDR3 consists of 15 residues. The CDR3 coding sequence is TGTGCCAGCAGGACAGGGGGAAGGATGAACACTGAAGCTTTCTTT. It codes for CASRTGGRMNTEAFF.

The gene calls are TRBV30 and TRBJ1-2, with D perhaps matching TRBD1 (6 bases). This CDR3 is 11 amino acids long. Germline-derived CDR1 and CDR2 are GTSNPN and SVGIG (reference sequence). The ends were cut back, 5 bases at V and 5 bases at J, with 9 bases in the middle. This CDR3 reads CAWVRGYGYTF. CDR3 nucleotides: TGTGCCTGGGTCAGGGGTTATGGCTACACCTTC.

V gene TRBV5-4 combines with J gene TRBJ1-2; 7 bases fit TRBD1. After removal of 5 bases from V and 3 bases from J, the junction contained 4 bases not matched to a gene. In germline, CDR1 is SGHNT, CDR2 YYREEE (reference sequence). The length of the CDR3 is 13 residues. CDR3 in amino acids: CASRAQGYYGYTF. The CDR3, as DNA: TGTGCCAGCAGGGCACAGGGGTACTATGGCTACACCTTC.

The count of this clone is one. The V gene is TRBV12-3 or TRBV12-4, the J gene TRBJ2-7; D may be TRBD1 (6 bases). The V end was cut by 7 bases, the J end by 1 base, with 11 bases between. The CDR3 loop spans 13 amino acids. The CDR3 DNA follows: TGTGCCAGCATTGCAAGGGGGTCCTACGAGCAGTACTTC. Translated: CASIARGSYEQYF.

The chain carries TRBV7-2 and TRBJ2-3, with a possible D match to TRBD2 (6 bases). Germline values: CDR1 SGHTA, CDR2 FQGNSA. V was shortened by 5 bases and J by 1 base, with 10 bases between the two germline ends. The CDR3 consists of 14 residues. CDR3 sequence (DNA): TGTGCCAGCAGCCACGGGACTCGCACAGATACGCAGTATTTT. Its protein is CASSHGTRTDTQYF.

The rearrangement links TRBV19 to TRBJ2-2; D is possibly TRBD2 (5 bases). V lost 10 bases to trimming and J lost 2 bases, with 29 bases between them. The CDR3 loop spans 19 amino acids. Germline V lookup: CDR1 LNHDA, CDR2 SQIVND (reference sequence). CDR3 in DNA: TGTGCCACTTACCTACCCCGATCGGGATCGTTTATCAACACCGGGGAGCTGTTTTTT. The encoded protein is CATYLPRSGSFINTGELFF.

The V and J genes are TRBV14 and TRBJ1-2; 10 nucleotides line up with TRBD1. The CDR3 loop spans 16 amino acids. The germline V gene encodes CDR1 SGHDN and CDR2 FVKESK. V shed 1 base and J 5 bases; nucleotides not matched to a gene: 7. DNA of the CDR3: TGTGCCAGCAGCCAAGCATCGGACAGGGGGAGATATGGCTACACCTTC. Its protein is CASSQASDRGRYGYTF.

This clone was found a few times. In DNA, the CDR3 is TGTGCCAGCAGCCTTTCGGGAAGTAAAGAGACCCAGTACTTC. It codes for CASSLSGSKETQYF. The chain links TRBV5-4 to TRBJ2-5, with D possibly being TRBD2 (5 bases). In germline, CDR1 is SGHNT, CDR2 YYREEE (reference sequence). The CDR3 loop spans 14 amino acids. Deletions cut 4 bases from V and 3 bases from J, with 13 bases between.

The V and J genes are TRBV7-2 and TRBJ2-5, with D possibly being TRBD2 (7 bases). V was trimmed by 5 bases and J by 5 bases, leaving 15 bases between them. The CDR3 contains 14 residues. The germline V gene encodes CDR1 SGHTA and CDR2 FQGNSA. DNA for the CDR3: TGTGCCAGCAGCCCGCGGCGGGGGCTCGAGACCCAGTACTTC. This sequence encodes CASSPRRGLETQYF. Full variable domain (remainder filled in from reference TRBV7-2 and TRBJ2-5): GAGVSQSPSNKVTEKGKDVELRCDPISGHTALYWYRQSLGQGLEFLIYFQGNSAPDKSGLPSDRFSAERTGGSVSTLTIQRTQQEDSAVYLCASSPRRGLETQYFGPGTRLLVL.

This chain links TRBV12-3 or TRBV12-4 with TRBJ1-1; the match to TRBD1 covers 8 bases. V lost 6 bases and J lost 5; bases outside the gene matches: 5. This CDR3 spans 13 amino acids. The chain's CDR3 is CASSQQGGTEAFF. In nucleotides, the CDR3 is TGTGCCAGCAGCCAACAGGGGGGGACTGAAGCTTTCTTT.

The chain is built from TRBV4-3 and TRBJ2-6, with D unresolved. Germline loops: CDR1 LGHNA, CDR2 YSLEER. Trimming removed 0 bases at V and 5 bases at J, with 8 bases between. This CDR3 contains 15 residues. CDR3 region: CASSQDPKRANVLTF. The CDR3 bases are TGCGCCAGCAGCCAAGATCCGAAGCGGGCCAACGTCCTGACTTTC.

V gene TRBV29-1 combines with J gene TRBJ1-5; TRBD1 matches 7 bases. The CDR3 sequence is 12 residues long. Germline assignment: CDR1 SQVTM and CDR2 ANQGSEA. With V trimmed by 6 bases and J by 7 bases, 6 bases remained unmatched. The CDR3 loop is CSVGTDGQPQHF. The DNA for the CDR3 is TGCAGCGTAGGGACAGACGGACAGCCCCAGCATTTT.